These 4 T cell receptor beta chains share one sample of origin, sequenced in a study of vaccination and CD4 T cells after COVID-19. Researchers used the Oncomine TCR Beta short-read assay to sequence DNA from cultured CD4+ T cells. TCRdb re-analysed the PCR reads in MiXCR, keeping a single row per CDR3 protein. The repertoire holds around 15,000 distinct CDR3 sequences, with roughly 58% as singletons. Treatment reported: roughly 11-day PBMC culture with coronavirus spike peptide pools or control peptides (ViraFEST assay). These receptors lack a known antigen. Sequencing input: CD4+ T cells from blood, cultured in vitro. All receptors come from a human donor who had recovered from COVID-19.

CDR3 nucleotides: TGCAGCGTTGGGGGACACACAGATACGCAGTATTTT. Translated: CSVGGHTDTQYF. The chain couples TRBV29-1 to TRBJ2-3; D is perhaps TRBD1 (6 bases). Trimming stripped 4 bases from V and 2 bases from J, with 7 bases between. The CDR3 loop spans 12 amino acids. CDR1 is SQVTM and CDR2 is ANQGSEA in the germline V gene.

This chain joins TRBV6-1 and TRBJ1-1; possible D gene TRBD1, 5 bases. CDR1 is MNHNS, CDR2 SASEGT, per germline. The V gene lost 3 bases and the J gene lost 2 bases, with 7 bases spanning the gap. CDR3 length: 13 residues. This CDR3 is CASSDQGNTEAFF. The CDR3, as DNA: TGTGCCAGCAGTGACCAGGGTAACACTGAAGCTTTCTTT.

The rearrangement uses TRBV6-1 and TRBJ1-2; 9 bases fit TRBD1. The germline gives CDR1 MNHNS, CDR2 SASEGT. This CDR3 is built from 14 residues. J lost 4 bases, V lost 6 bases, and 6 bases had no gene match. The CDR3 loop is CASRQGQGIYGYTF. The CDR3 region has the DNA TGTGCCAGCAGGCAGGGACAGGGTATCTATGGCTACACCTTC.

For the CDR3, the DNA is TGTGCCAGCAAACCGTACGGGACAGGAAACACTGAAGCTTTCTTT. Translating it yields CASKPYGTGNTEAFF. The V call is TRBV6-1, the J call TRBJ1-1; the match to TRBD1 covers 8 bases. Unmatched junction bases numbered 9, after V lost 7 bases and J lost 2 bases. Per the germline V gene, CDR1 is MNHNS and CDR2 is SASEGT. The CDR3 extends over 15 amino acids.